This T cell receptor beta chain was identified during a study of CD8+CD57+ T cells in acquired aplastic anemia. Study-wide background: Sorting CD4+ and CD8+ cells gave DNA averaging about 3.2 ug.

Many counts were recorded for this clonotype. Germline values: CDR1 DFQATT, CDR2 SNEGSKA (reference sequence). The CDR3 runs 17 residues. J gave up 0 bases and V 6 bases, and 15 bases lay outside the gene matches. Genomic DNA served as template for TCR beta VDJ and CDR3 profiling. TCRdb passed the reads through MiXCR, listing each CDR3 protein once. The top ten hold about 1.1% of the sample, which has a few hundred thousand distinct CDR3 sequences, approximately 35% seen once. This TCR was recovered from a human donor in good health, serving as a control. The specimen sequenced was sorted CD4+, CD8+, or CD8+CD57+ T cells (not recorded which) from PBMCs. The chain carries TRBV20-1 and TRBJ2-7, with TRBD1 identical over 9 bases. The CDR3 DNA follows: TGCAGTGCAGCGGGACAGGGTTTTTCTTTTCCCTCCTACGAGCAGTACTTC. Residues: CSAAGQGFSFPSYEQYF.